This TCR beta chain stems from a study of tumor-infiltrating lymphocytes in oesophageal squamous cell carcinoma. One entry per CDR3 protein results from TCRdb running MiXCR on the PCR reads. Here the sample spans approximately 15,000 distinct CDR3 sequences, roughly half being singletons. CDR1 and CDR2 (germline): SGHDT, YYEEEE. There are 14 residues in the CDR3. Sequencing input: blood. This receptor was obtained from a male donor with esophageal squamous cell carcinoma. This chain uses TRBV5-6 with TRBJ2-4; D unresolved. Gene TRBJ2-7 matches the end of the DNA better, so the J call may be wrong. The CDR3 DNA sequence: TGTGCCAGCAGCTTAGGTGGGGACTCCTACGAGCAGTACTTC. Translating gives CASSLGGDSYEQYF.